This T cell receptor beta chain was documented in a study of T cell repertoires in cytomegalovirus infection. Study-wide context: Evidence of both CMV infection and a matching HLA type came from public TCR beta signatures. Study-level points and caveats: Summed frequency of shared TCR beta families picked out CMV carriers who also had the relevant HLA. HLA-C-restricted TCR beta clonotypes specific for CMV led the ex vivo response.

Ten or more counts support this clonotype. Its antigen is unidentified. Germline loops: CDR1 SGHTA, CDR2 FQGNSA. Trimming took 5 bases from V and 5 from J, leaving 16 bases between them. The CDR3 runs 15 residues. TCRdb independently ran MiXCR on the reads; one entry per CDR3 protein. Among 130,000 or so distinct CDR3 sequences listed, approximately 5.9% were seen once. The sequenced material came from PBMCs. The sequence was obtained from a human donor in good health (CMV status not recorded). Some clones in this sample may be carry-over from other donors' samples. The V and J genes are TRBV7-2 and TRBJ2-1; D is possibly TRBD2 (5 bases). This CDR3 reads CASSPMRSRDNEQFF. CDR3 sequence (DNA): TGTGCCAGCAGCCCGATGCGGTCGAGGGACAATGAGCAGTTCTTC.